This T cell receptor beta chain emerged from a study of Ad26.COV2.S vaccination and SARS-CoV-2 variants. Overall study context: Ad26.COV2.S was injected intramuscularly once or twice, 56 days apart.

General study findings and limits: Using TCR breadth and depth analyses may have led to underestimated total T cell responses.

With respect to this clone: Its matching antigen is unknown.

Sequencing was performed with immunoSEQ multiplex PCR; in TCRdb, only in-frame clones are kept and a portion is missing. Of more than 300,000 clones listed, 80% to 90% are singletons. This CDR3 spans 13 amino acids. CDR1 and CDR2 (germline): MNHEY, SMNVEV (reference sequence). V was clipped by 6 bases and J by 9 bases, with 12 bases between them. Documented treatment: roughly 18 received Ad26.COV2.S at low or high dose, single or two shots; about 5 received placebo; per-sample allocation not given. The investigators took samples on day 63 after the first vaccine or placebo injection. Boston supplied an adult donor aged 18-55 years.

The chain has TRBV27 and TRBJ1-6; D is perhaps TRBD1 (6 bases). The input for sequencing was peripheral blood, taken in a trial of Ad26.COV2.S vaccine versus placebo. The sequence was collected from a person aged 18-65 years who received the Ad26.COV2.S COVID-19 vaccine or a placebo. The CDR3 is CASSLDRFSPLHF. CDR3 coding DNA: TGTGCCAGCAGCCTCGACAGGTTTTCACCCCTCCACTTT.